This T cell receptor beta chain was identified during a study of T cells in Graves' hyperthyroidism and ophthalmopathy. Ophthalmopathy patients had moderate-to-severe active disease, CAS ≥3, NOSPECS ≥4, and disease duration under 3 months. Using around 10 ml of fresh peripheral blood, PBMCs were prepared. Germline loops: CDR1 SQVTM, CDR2 ANQGSEA. V was pared by 3 bases and J by 4 bases, with 11 bases of the junction left unmatched. The CDR3 runs to 16 residues. This clonotype was observed at least ten times. RNA transcripts provided the source from which TCR beta CDR3 regions were amplified. HTBI primers were used for first-round RT-PCR of the TCR CDR3. TCRdb itself ran the multiplex PCR reads through MiXCR, one entry per CDR3 protein. Of more than 350,000 distinct CDR3 sequences in the sample, about 16% were seen once.

Sequencing input: blood. This sequence was found in a woman aged 55-75 years with Graves' ophthalmopathy. This chain connects TRBV29-1 to TRBJ2-3; 9 positions agree with TRBD2. In DNA, the CDR3 is TGCAGCGTTGACACAAGAGATAGCGGGAGAGCAGATACGCAGTATTTT. It encodes CSVDTRDSGRADTQYF.